This record covers a single TCR beta chain. Its antigen is unknown. The entry originates in a study of long-term antiretroviral therapy in people with HIV. General observations from the study: Transplant donor controls retained higher diversity, though diversity increased after ART. Pre-ART expanded TRB clones stayed dominant throughout, though often decreasing after ART.

immunoSEQ v3.0 was run at survey level. Sequencing was performed with immunoSEQ multiplex PCR; in TCRdb, only in-frame clones are kept and a portion is missing. The data show just under 35,000 clones, 85% seen once. Donors each had at least one pre-ART PBMC sample and at least two post-ART ones. Roughly 0.9-10 million cryopreserved PBMC were held in samples before DNA extraction. After removal of 2 bases from V and 5 bases from J, the junction contained 24 bases not matched to a gene. Germline values: CDR1 MNHGY, CDR2 SAAAGT. The CDR3 totals 21 residues. The sequences come from unsorted PBMCs, collected 2.8 years before starting antiretroviral therapy. This clonotype was sampled from a woman between 25 and 40 years old with HIV. This chain links TRBV6-8 with TRBJ2-3, with 8 bases aligning to TRBD2. CDR3 sequence: CASSYPPPARGALEVVDTQYF. The CDR3 DNA is TGTGCCAGCAGTTACCCTCCCCCTGCGCGGGGGGCTCTGGAAGTTGTAGATACGCAGTATTTT.